This is a list of T cell receptor beta chains from one sample in a study of OX40 agonist ivuxolimab in advanced cancers. Profiled with immunoSEQ multiplex PCR; TCRdb holds only in-frame clones, not every one. The sample yields 70,000 to 95,000 clones, about nine tenths seen once. Specimen: CD4+ or CD8+ T cells sorted from blood, collected in a trial of the OX40 agonist ivuxolimab. The origin of the receptors is an adult with an advanced solid tumor such as melanoma, head and neck, liver or kidney cancer. The CDR3 runs from the conserved cysteine through the conserved F or W. The order of the fields is J gene, V gene, D gene, clone size, CDR3 protein, CDR3 DNA. The D gene is left open where the match is weak. The listing skips clone size in some rows; elsewhere it reads once, few, many or a size class.

TRBJ2-7,TRBV7-9,TRBD2,-,CASSPSGISVHEQYF,TGTGCCAGCAGCCCCAGCGGGATAAGCGTCCACGAGCAGTACTTC
TRBJ2-3,TRBV30,-,-,CAWRVGGPSTDTQYF,TGTGCCTGGAGAGTCGGCGGGCCTAGCACAGATACGCAGTATTTT
TRBJ1-5,TRBV5-6,-,-,CASSWGDHSNQPQHF,TGTGCCAGCAGTTGGGGGGACCATAGCAATCAGCCCCAGCATTTT
TRBJ1-1,TRBV7-3,-,-,CASSLTALGNTEAFF,TGTGCCAGCAGCTTAACGGCCCTAGGGAACACTGAAGCTTTCTTT
TRBJ2-7,TRBV12-5,-,once,CASGLLRGEQYF,TGTGCTAGTGGTTTGTTGAGAGGGGAGCAGTACTTC
TRBJ1-3,TRBV30,-,-,CAWAHGAGNTIYF,TGTGCCTGGGCCCATGGGGCTGGAAACACCATATATTTT
TRBJ1-1,TRBV6-5,-,-,CASSYRLNTEAFF,TGTGCCAGCAGTTACCGATTGAACACTGAAGCTTTCTTT
TRBJ1-4,TRBV7-9,TRBD1,-,CASSLRQGTGEKLFF,TGTGCCAGCAGCCTACGACAGGGGACAGGTGAAAAACTGTTTTTT
TRBJ1-5,TRBV7-2,-,few,CASSFAESNQPQHF,TGTGCCAGCAGCTTCGCCGAAAGTAATCAGCCCCAGCATTTT
TRBJ1-2,TRBV2,TRBD1,-,CASRYDLGQIYGYTF,TGTGCCAGCAGGTACGACCTGGGACAGATCTATGGCTACACCTTC
TRBJ2-5,TRBV7-9,-,-,CASSLVIGLQETQYF,TGTGCCAGCAGCTTAGTGATAGGGCTCCAAGAGACCCAGTACTTC
TRBJ2-2,TRBV9,-,-,CASSVAQNTGELFF,TGTGCCAGCAGCGTAGCACAGAACACCGGGGAGCTGTTTTTT
TRBJ2-3,TRBV5-1,-,-,CASSLRGDLPDTQYF,TGCGCCAGCAGCTTACGAGGTGATCTTCCGGATACGCAGTATTTT
TRBJ1-1,TRBV4-2,-,few,CASSQERGNTEAFF,TGTGCCAGCAGCCAAGAGAGAGGAAACACTGAAGCTTTCTTT
TRBJ2-2,TRBV28,-,-,CASSLVRTGELFF,TGTGCCAGCAGTTTGGTCCGCACCGGGGAGCTGTTTTTT
TRBJ2-7,TRBV9,-,-,CASSVGQGAYEQYF,TGTGCCAGCAGCGTGGGCCAGGGAGCCTACGAGCAGTACTTC
TRBJ1-3,TRBV4-2,-,-,CASSPWAGAGNTIYF,TGTGCCAGCAGCCCGTGGGCAGGGGCTGGAAACACCATATATTTT
TRBJ1-2,TRBV29-1,-,-,CSVEGSGRHYGYTF,TGCAGCGTTGAAGGTTCAGGACGGCACTATGGCTACACCTTC
TRBJ2-7,TRBV11-2,-,-,CASTLQGYEQYF,TGTGCCAGCACACTACAGGGCTACGAGCAGTACTTC
TRBJ2-3,TRBV25-1,-,-,CASSEYPNTQYF,TGTGCCAGCAGTGAATATCCGAATACGCAGTATTTT
TRBJ2-6,TRBV5-1,-,-,CASRSSSSGANVLTF,TGCGCCAGCAGGTCCAGTTCCTCTGGGGCCAACGTCCTGACTTTC
TRBJ2-5,TRBV5-1,TRBD2,-,CASSLLAGQETQYF,TGCGCCAGCAGCTTACTAGCGGGGCAAGAGACCCAGTACTTC
TRBJ1-5,TRBV5-4,-,-,CASSRGYSNQPQHF,TGTGCCAGCAGCCGTGGGTATAGCAATCAGCCCCAGCATTTT
TRBJ2-1,TRBV19,-,-,CASTPRKATNEQFF,TGTGCCAGTACCCCTAGGAAAGCGACCAATGAGCAGTTCTTC
TRBJ2-3,TRBV5-4,-,-,CASSHDLYDPDTQYF,TGTGCCAGCAGCCACGATCTTTATGACCCAGATACGCAGTATTTT
TRBJ2-1,TRBV2,TRBD2,-,CATRSGVYNEQFF,TGTGCCACCCGTAGCGGGGTCTACAATGAGCAGTTCTTC
TRBJ1-1,TRBV27,TRBD1,-,CASSLPGQAEAFF,TGTGCCAGCAGTTTACCCGGACAGGCTGAAGCTTTCTTT
TRBJ1-3,TRBV19,-,-,CASRTGSGNTIYF,TGTGCCAGTAGGACAGGCTCTGGAAACACCATATATTTT
TRBJ2-3,TRBV7-3,TRBD2,-,CASRLKPRTSGSSTDTQYF,TGTGCCAGCAGGTTAAAGCCCCGGACTAGCGGATCTAGCACAGATACGCAGTATTTT
TRBJ2-7,TRBV9,-,-,CASSWRPEGYEQYF,TGTGCCAGCAGCTGGCGCCCCGAGGGATACGAGCAGTACTTC
TRBJ2-2,TRBV5-1,-,-,CASSLGPGANTGELFF,TGCGCCAGCAGCTTGGGCCCCGGGGCGAATACCGGGGAGCTGTTTTTT
TRBJ1-2,TRBV19,TRBD1,-,CASSEQTGGAGFLGGYTF,TGTGCCAGTAGTGAACAGACAGGGGGCGCCGGCTTCCTTGGTGGCTACACCTTC
TRBJ1-2,TRBV27,-,-,CASSLRPTYGYTF,TGTGCCAGCAGTTTAAGGCCTACCTATGGCTACACCTTC
TRBJ2-4,TRBV2,-,-,CASRAGLAKNIQYF,TGTGCCAGCAGGGCCGGGCTAGCCAAAAACATTCAGTACTTC
TRBJ2-7,TRBV5-8,TRBD2,-,CASSAGTSGSQGEQYF,TGTGCCAGCAGCGCCGGGACTAGCGGGAGTCAAGGCGAGCAGTACTTC
TRBJ2-7,TRBV18,TRBD2,once,CASSKAGGDSEQYF,TGTGCCAGCTCAAAGGCGGGAGGGGACTCGGAGCAGTACTTC
TRBJ1-1,TRBV28,-,-,CASEVGGRPTEAFF,TGTGCCAGCGAGGTAGGGGGGCGGCCCACTGAAGCTTTCTTT
TRBJ1-1,TRBV5-1,-,-,CASSPWGPNTEAFF,TGCGCCAGCAGCCCCTGGGGACCCAACACTGAAGCTTTCTTT
TRBJ2-7,TRBV21-1,-,few,CASSNQPGQSRREQYF,TGTGCCAGCAGCAATCAACCGGGACAGAGCCGTCGGGAGCAGTACTTC
TRBJ2-1,TRBV19,-,once,CASSTYHSVLYNEQFF,TGTGCCAGTAGTACATATCACAGTGTCCTCTACAATGAGCAGTTCTTC
TRBJ2-3,TRBV6-1,TRBD2,-,CASSHGLAVADTQYF,TGTGCCAGCAGTCATGGACTAGCTGTAGCAGATACGCAGTATTTT
TRBJ2-3,TRBV10-3,-,-,CAISGGEGLTDTQYF,TGTGCCATCAGTGGGGGAGAGGGCCTAACAGATACGCAGTATTTT
TRBJ1-3,TRBV10-3,-,-,CAISEVDLLGSGNTIYF,TGTGCCATCAGTGAGGTGGATCTCCTCGGCTCTGGAAACACCATATATTTT
TRBJ1-1,TRBV9,-,once,CASSVGGPMNTEAFF,TGTGCCAGCAGCGTAGGGGGACCGATGAACACTGAAGCTTTCTTT
TRBJ1-1,TRBV29-1,-,-,CSVQTNTEAFF,TGCAGCGTACAGACGAACACTGAAGCTTTCTTT
TRBJ2-7,TRBV28,-,-,CASTRAGPYEQYF,TGTGCCAGCACCCGGGCAGGGCCCTACGAGCAGTACTTC
TRBJ2-7,TRBV7-9,-,-,CASSPGRGYEQYF,TGTGCCAGCAGCCCTGGAAGGGGGTACGAGCAGTACTTC
TRBJ2-1,TRBV12-5,-,-,CASGGLTNEQFF,TGTGCTAGTGGGGGCTTGACCAATGAGCAGTTCTTC
TRBJ1-6,TRBV6-5,-,-,CASSYGSRPNSPLHF,TGTGCCAGCAGTTACGGGTCCAGGCCTAATTCACCCCTCCACTTT
TRBJ1-5,TRBV7-2,-,-,CASSFRGNQPQHF,TGTGCCAGCAGCTTCCGGGGCAATCAGCCCCAGCATTTT
TRBJ1-1,TRBV5-1,-,-,CASRREGSTEAFF,TGCGCCAGCCGGAGGGAGGGGAGCACTGAAGCTTTCTTT
TRBJ2-1,TRBV5-4,TRBD2,-,CASSAPSGRAYNEQFF,TGTGCCAGCAGCGCACCTAGCGGGAGGGCCTACAATGAGCAGTTCTTC
TRBJ1-3,TRBV28,-,once,CASRGSRGPDSGNTIYF,TGTGCCAGCAGAGGAAGCAGGGGTCCTGACTCTGGAAACACCATATATTTT
TRBJ1-1,TRBV30,-,-,CAWSVHVLSEAFF,TGTGCCTGGAGTGTACATGTCCTGTCTGAAGCTTTCTTT
TRBJ1-2,TRBV5-4,-,-,CASSPPGTYGYTF,TGTGCCAGCAGTCCGCCAGGCACCTATGGCTACACCTTC
TRBJ2-3,TRBV6-1,TRBD1,-,CASGEQGVRTDTQYF,TGTGCCAGCGGGGAACAGGGGGTGCGCACAGATACGCAGTATTTT
TRBJ2-7,TRBV2,TRBD2,-,CASITSGSKVEQYF,TGTGCCAGCATTACTAGCGGGAGTAAGGTCGAGCAGTACTTC
TRBJ1-1,TRBV5-6,-,few,CASSLWGGGVNTEAFF,TGTGCCAGCAGCCTGTGGGGAGGTGGGGTAAACACTGAAGCTTTCTTT
TRBJ2-7,TRBV15,-,-,CATSTHGRPYEQYF,TGTGCCACCAGCACCCATGGGAGGCCCTACGAGCAGTACTTC
TRBJ2-5,TRBV5-1,TRBD1,-,CASSGGQGAAETQYF,TGCGCCAGCAGCGGGGGACAGGGGGCCGCGGAGACCCAGTACTTC